The 17 T cell receptor beta chains listed next were all sequenced from one sample in a study of blood T cell repertoires in COVID-19. Using immunoSEQ multiplex PCR, the repertoire was profiled, and TCRdb retains in-frame clones only, with some absent. The table shows roughly 190,000 clones, with about 81% occurring only once. Sequencing was carried out using PBMCs or T cells enriched from blood (not recorded which). These receptors were obtained from a woman aged 25-40 years who had recovered from COVID-19.

J is TRBJ2-5 and V is TRBV28, with 11 bases lining up with TRBD1. CDR3 length: 13 residues. Germline V lookup: CDR1 MDHEN, CDR2 SYDVKM. V shed 6 bases and J 5 bases; nucleotides not matched to a gene: 2. CDR3: CASRGQGGETQYF. The CDR3 DNA reads TGTGCCAGCAGGGGACAGGGGGGGGAGACCCAGTACTTC.

The V and J genes are TRBV4-2 and TRBJ1-1; D might be TRBD1 (6 bases). This CDR3 is 15 amino acids long. Germline CDR1 LGHNA, CDR2 YNFKEQ. V lost 2 bases, J lost 1 base, and 11 bases lay in between. The CDR3 nucleotides read TGTGCCAGCAGCCAACTTGGGGGGGCGAACACTGAAGCTTTCTTT. Protein: CASSQLGGANTEAFF.

The rearrangement uses TRBV15 and TRBJ2-7; TRBD1 matches at 8 bases. The junction had 7 bases not matched to a gene; V was cut back by 5 bases and J by 4 bases. The CDR3 extends over 14 amino acids. Germline V lookup: CDR1 LNHNV, CDR2 YYDKDF (reference sequence). As DNA, the CDR3 is TGTGCCACCAGCGAGGACAGGGAGCGGTACGAGCAGTACTTC. Amino acids: CATSEDRERYEQYF.

The V and J genes are TRBV6-5 and TRBJ1-2; no firm D call. Trimming removed 0 bases from V and 2 bases from J, with 10 bases in between. The CDR3 is made up of 15 amino acids. The germline CDR1 and CDR2 sequences are MNHEY and SVGAGI. The CDR3, as DNA: TGTGCCAGCAGTTACTCGGAGGACCGAAACTATGGCTACACCTTC. Residues: CASSYSEDRNYGYTF.

This chain uses TRBV19 with TRBJ2-5, with 10 bases that match TRBD1. Germline CDR1 LNHDA, CDR2 SQIVND (reference sequence). J lost 5 bases, V lost 1 base, and 7 bases had no gene match. The CDR3 consists of 16 residues. DNA for the CDR3: TGTGCCAGTAGTATAGCGCGACAGGGGGCTCGGGAGACCCAGTACTTC. Its protein product is CASSIARQGARETQYF.

The rearrangement uses TRBV28 and TRBJ1-5; no clear D gene. The V gene lost 6 bases and the J gene lost 2 bases, with 11 bases spanning the gap. The CDR3 is made up of 14 amino acids. Germline V CDR1 and CDR2: MDHEN, SYDVKM. CDR3 loop: CASRNINRNQPQHF. The CDR3 nucleotides read TGTGCCAGCAGAAACATAAACCGCAATCAGCCCCAGCATTTT.

The chain's CDR3 is CASRTDGNTEAFF. The CDR3 region has the DNA TGTGCCAGCAGAACAGACGGGAACACTGAAGCTTTCTTT. The chain recombines TRBV6-5 with TRBJ1-1; D is undetermined. Trimming took 6 bases from V and 1 from J, leaving 9 bases between them. Germline CDR1 and CDR2: MNHEY and SVGAGI. This CDR3 comprises 13 residues.

V is TRBV12-3 or TRBV12-4 and J is TRBJ2-5, with a weak D call TRBD1 (7 bases). CDR3 length equals 12 residues. Trimming pared 6 bases from V and 12 bases from J, leaving 17 bases between. As DNA, the CDR3 is TGTGCCAGCAGGGGGGAGGACAGGACTAAGTACTTC. Its translation is CASRGEDRTKYF.

This chain connects TRBV13 to TRBJ2-2; 9 bases match TRBD1. V was pared by 5 bases and J by 5 bases, with 6 bases of the junction left unmatched. CDR1 is PRHDT, CDR2 FYEKMQ, per germline (reference sequence). CDR3 length equals 15 residues. The DNA for the CDR3 is TGTGCCAGCAGCGTGGGACAGGGTGGGACCGGGGAGCTGTTTTTT. It specifies CASSVGQGGTGELFF.

This chain uses TRBV2 with TRBJ2-2; 10 positions match TRBD1. Germline assignment: CDR1 SNHLY and CDR2 FYNNEI. This CDR3 spans 13 amino acids. V gave up 6 bases and J gave up 7 bases; unmatched junction bases: 2. This CDR3 reads CASSGQGDGELFF. CDR3 bases: TGTGCCAGCAGCGGACAGGGGGACGGGGAGCTGTTTTTT.

V gene TRBV11-3 combines with J gene TRBJ2-2; 8 bases agree with TRBD1. J gave up 8 bases and V 4 bases, and 12 bases lay outside the gene matches. This CDR3 has 16 amino acids. Germline V gene sequence: CDR1 SGHNT, CDR2 YENEEA. CDR3 nucleotides: TGTGCCAGCAGCTGGGCGGACAGGGAGGCCCCAGGGGAGCTGTTTTTT. Residues: CASSWADREAPGELFF.

V usage is TRBV28 and J usage is TRBJ1-1; the D gene is possibly TRBD1 (5 bases). Germline V lookup: CDR1 MDHEN, CDR2 SYDVKM. This CDR3 comprises 16 residues. The germline V and J ends were trimmed by 7 bases and 1 base, with 19 bases remaining between them. The CDR3 here is CASMTGGGSPNTEAFF. The CDR3 coding sequence is TGTGCCAGCATGACGGGGGGAGGGTCACCGAACACTGAAGCTTTCTTT.

The chain employs TRBV7-2 and TRBJ1-5; 8 bases match TRBD1. Germline CDR1 and CDR2: SGHTA and FQGNSA. There are 13 residues in the CDR3. V gave up 5 bases and J gave up 7 bases; unmatched junction bases: 4. The DNA for the CDR3 is TGTGCCAGCAGCCTGGACAGGGACCAGCCCCAGCATTTT. It specifies CASSLDRDQPQHF.

The chain recombines TRBV24-1 with TRBJ2-2; D is unclear. The CDR3 totals 15 residues. Trimming pared 2 bases from V and 1 base from J, leaving 7 bases between. Germline V gene lookup returns CDR1 KGHDR and CDR2 SFDVKD. In DNA form, the CDR3 reads TGTGCCACCAGTGATTCACAGAGGAACACCGGGGAGCTGTTTTTT. Translating it yields CATSDSQRNTGELFF.

This sequence joins TRBV14 and TRBJ1-1; no clear D. The germline V gene encodes CDR1 SGHDN and CDR2 FVKESK. The CDR3 spans 13 residues. Trimming stripped 4 bases from V and 1 base from J, with 7 bases between. The CDR3 sequence is CASSRGRNTEAFF. For the CDR3, the DNA is TGTGCCAGCAGCCGAGGCCGGAACACTGAAGCTTTCTTT.

This chain links TRBV10-1 with TRBJ1-2; D unresolved. V was pared by 2 bases and J by 5 bases, with 6 bases between. CDR3 length: 12 amino acids. CDR1 is WNHNN, CDR2 SYGVQD, per germline (reference sequence). The CDR3 region has the DNA TGCGCCAGCAGTGAGACGGGGTATGGCTACACCTTC. It translates to CASSETGYGYTF.

This chain links TRBV5-6 with TRBJ2-5, with 7 bases identical to TRBD2. The CDR3 loop spans 16 amino acids. With 3 bases clipped from V and 2 bases from J, the junction kept 10 bases outside the gene matches. Germline V CDR1 and CDR2: SGHDT, YYEEEE. CDR3 amino acids: CASSSTRRGSQETQYF. The CDR3 DNA reads as TGTGCCAGCAGCTCAACTAGGCGGGGGAGTCAAGAGACCCAGTACTTC.